This TCR beta chain stems from a study of blood T cell repertoires in COVID-19. For the study at large: Collection of acute and convalescent COVID-19 samples took place in the United States, Italy and Spain. PBMCs, B-cell-depleted T cells, or T cells provided the cDNA or gDNA that made up the material.

This clone appeared a single time. Methods used by the authors: Nucleated cell number was recorded as an estimate derived from reference gene primer amplification. Libraries were prepared by immunoSEQ multiplex PCR; TCRdb keeps only in-frame clonotypes and omits some of them. The DNA gave D and trimming, while V, J and clone size come from that table. The repertoire consists of about 270,000 clones, with around 82% occurring once and the leading ten covering roughly 3.1%. Unmatched junction bases numbered 9, after V lost 6 bases and J lost 4 bases. Per the germline V gene, CDR1 is SQVTM and CDR2 is ANQGSEA. This CDR3 spans 15 amino acids.

This TCR came from a woman aged 18-29 years with acute or convalescent COVID-19. The rearrangement uses TRBV29-1 and TRBJ2-7; 13 bases are a match to TRBD2. Source material: peripheral blood. CDR3 region: CSVMGLAGTFYEQYF. The CDR3 DNA is TGCAGCGTGATGGGACTAGCGGGAACCTTTTACGAGCAGTACTTC.